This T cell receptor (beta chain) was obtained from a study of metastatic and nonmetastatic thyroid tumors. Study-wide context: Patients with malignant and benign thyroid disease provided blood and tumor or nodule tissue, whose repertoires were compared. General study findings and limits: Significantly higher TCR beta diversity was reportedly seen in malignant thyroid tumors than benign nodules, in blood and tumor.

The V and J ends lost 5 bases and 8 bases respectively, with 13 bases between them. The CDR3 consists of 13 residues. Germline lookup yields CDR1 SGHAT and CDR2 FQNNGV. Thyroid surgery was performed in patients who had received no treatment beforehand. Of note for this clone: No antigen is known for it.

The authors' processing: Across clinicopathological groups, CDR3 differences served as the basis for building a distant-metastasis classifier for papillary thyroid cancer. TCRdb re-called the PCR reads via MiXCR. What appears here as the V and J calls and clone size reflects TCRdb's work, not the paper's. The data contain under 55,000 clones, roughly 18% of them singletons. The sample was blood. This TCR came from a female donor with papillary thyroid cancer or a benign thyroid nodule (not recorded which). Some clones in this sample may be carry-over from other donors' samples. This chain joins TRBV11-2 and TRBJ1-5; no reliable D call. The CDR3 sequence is CASSTLPGEPQHF. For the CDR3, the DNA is TGTGCCAGCAGCACCCTTCCCGGTGAGCCCCAGCATTTT.